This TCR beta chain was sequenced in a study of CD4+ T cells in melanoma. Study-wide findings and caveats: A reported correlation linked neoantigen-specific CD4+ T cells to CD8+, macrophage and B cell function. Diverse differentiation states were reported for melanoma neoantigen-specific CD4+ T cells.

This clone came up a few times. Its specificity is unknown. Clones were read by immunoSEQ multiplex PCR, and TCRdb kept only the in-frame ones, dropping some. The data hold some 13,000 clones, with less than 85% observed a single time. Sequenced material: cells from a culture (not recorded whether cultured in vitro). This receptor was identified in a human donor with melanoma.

CDR3 amino acids: CSVEDMGPRREQYF. The CDR3 coding sequence is TGCAGCGTTGAAGATATGGGCCCCCGCAGGGAGCAGTACTTC. The chain recombines TRBV29-1 with TRBJ2-7; D is undetermined. Germline V lookup: CDR1 SQVTM, CDR2 ANQGSEA. CDR3 length: 14 amino acids. Trimming left V 0 bases short and J 7 bases short, with 16 bases between.